Listed below are T cell receptor beta chains from one sample, sequenced in a study of blood T cell repertoires in COVID-19. The protocol was immunoSEQ multiplex PCR, while the TCRdb copy is restricted to in-frame clones and leaves out a portion. The profile shows some 190,000 clones, roughly 89% of them singletons. The source material was PBMCs or T cells enriched from blood (not recorded which). These receptors were obtained from a woman in her twenties or thirties who had been exposed to COVID-19. Each CDR3 is given with its conserved first and last residue. D genes are given only for firm matches. Rows may omit the clone size; those that give it use once, few, many or a size class.

d_call | j_call | clone_size | v_call | cdr3_nt | cdr3_aa
TRBD1 | TRBJ2-3 | - | TRBV9 | TGTGCCAGCAGCAACAGGGGTACAGATACGCAGTATTTT | CASSNRGTDTQYF
TRBD1 | TRBJ1-1 | - | TRBV5-1 | TGCGCCAGCAGCTGGGGACAGGGGTTTGAAGCTTTCTTT | CASSWGQGFEAFF
TRBD1 | TRBJ1-6 | - | TRBV30 | TGTGCCTGGAAAACTCGGGACAGGGCAAATTCACCCCTCCACTTT | CAWKTRDRANSPLHF
- | TRBJ1-1 | - | TRBV7-2 | TGTGCCAGCAGCTTAGGGTACGGCACTGAAGCTTTCTTT | CASSLGYGTEAFF
- | TRBJ2-3 | - | TRBV29-1 | TGCAGCGTTGGAGGCACAGATACGCAGTATTTT | CSVGGTDTQYF
TRBD1 | TRBJ2-7 | - | TRBV13 | TGTGCCAGCAAAGACAGGGGATTCTACGAGCAGTACTTC | CASKDRGFYEQYF
- | TRBJ1-5 | many | TRBV2 | TGTGCCAGCAGTGAAGCTTCGGGGGGAGGGAATCAGCCCCAGCATTTT | CASSEASGGGNQPQHF
TRBD1 | TRBJ1-1 | - | TRBV19 | TGTGCCGCCGGGACAGCGGAAGCTTTCTTT | CAAGTAEAFF
TRBD1 | TRBJ1-1 | - | TRBV2 | TGTGCCAGCAAGACAGGGATCAGAAGTAACACTGAAGCTTTCTTT | CASKTGIRSNTEAFF
- | TRBJ2-7 | - | TRBV4-1 | TGCGCCAGCAGCCAAGACGGGGGTTTCTCCGAGCAGTACTTC | CASSQDGGFSEQYF
TRBD2 | TRBJ2-1 | few | TRBV5-8 | TGTGCCAGCAGCTTAGGACTAGCGGGGTACAATGAGCAGTTCTTC | CASSLGLAGYNEQFF
TRBD1 | TRBJ1-1 | - | TRBV10-1 | TGCGCCAGCAGTGCAGGGGGTCAAGTCTTCGGCACTGAAGCTTTCTTT | CASSAGGQVFGTEAFF
- | TRBJ2-5 | - | TRBV29-1 | TGCAGCGGGGGACACGCGGCAGAGACCCAGTACTTC | CSGGHAAETQYF
- | TRBJ2-2 | - | TRBV9 | TGTGCCAGCAGCGTACTATCTCTAGACCGTAACACCGGGGAGCTGTTTTTT | CASSVLSLDRNTGELFF
- | TRBJ1-1 | once | TRBV27 | TGTGCCAGCAGTTCCATATCGCAGGGTGGTGAAGCTTTCTTT | CASSSISQGGEAFF
TRBD1 | TRBJ1-2 | - | TRBV7-2 | TGTGCCAGCAGCCTAGGGATGGGACAGGCCTATGGCTACACCTTC | CASSLGMGQAYGYTF
- | TRBJ1-2 | - | TRBV7-2 | TGTGCCAGCAGCCATCCGGGGACTTACTATGGCTACACCTTC | CASSHPGTYYGYTF
- | TRBJ2-1 | - | TRBV4-1 | TGCGCCAGCAGCCAAGTCACCGCGCCTCCCTACAATGAGCAGTTCTTC | CASSQVTAPPYNEQFF
- | TRBJ2-5 | - | TRBV12-3/TRBV12-4 | TGTGCCAGCAGTTTAACCCCGAGGGAGACCCAGTACTTC | CASSLTPRETQYF
- | TRBJ1-5 | - | TRBV4-3 | TGCGCCAGCAGCCAATTTATAGATAGCAATCAGCCCCAGCATTTT | CASSQFIDSNQPQHF
- | TRBJ2-2 | - | TRBV6-5 | TGTGCCAGCACCCAGGACAGATCCACCGGGGAGCTGTTTTTT | CASTQDRSTGELFF
TRBD2 | TRBJ2-7 | - | TRBV7-9 | TGTGCCAGCAGCTCGAGCGGGGACTCCTACGAGCAGTACTTC | CASSSSGDSYEQYF
TRBD1 | TRBJ1-6 | - | TRBV5-4 | TGTGCCAGCAGCTTCGACAGGGTAGTATCACCCCTCCACTTT | CASSFDRVVSPLHF
TRBD1 | TRBJ2-2 | - | TRBV27 | TGTGCCAGCAGTTCCGGGACAGTCGGGACCGGGGAGCTGTTTTTT | CASSSGTVGTGELFF
TRBD1 | TRBJ1-5 | - | TRBV5-5 | TGTGCCAGCAGCCCACTAGCGGGACAGGGATGGCAGCCCCAGCATTTT | CASSPLAGQGWQPQHF
- | TRBJ2-7 | - | TRBV6-6 | TGTGCCAGCAGTTACGTGTCAGGGTACGAGCAGTACTTC | CASSYVSGYEQYF
TRBD1 | TRBJ2-7 | - | TRBV7-6 | TGTGCCAGCAGCTTAGGACAGGGGGCCACCTCCTACGAGCAGTACTTC | CASSLGQGATSYEQYF
TRBD2 | TRBJ2-7 | - | TRBV2 | TGTGCCAGCGAGACTAGCGGGGGTCGATACGAGCAGTACTTC | CASETSGGRYEQYF
- | TRBJ2-2 | - | TRBV29-1 | TGCAGCGTTGAAGACGAGACAGAGAACACCGGGGAGCTGTTTTTT | CSVEDETENTGELFF
TRBD1 | TRBJ1-3 | - | TRBV7-9 | TGTGCCAGCAGCCTTCAAACAGGGGCACAAGGAAACACCATATATTTT | CASSLQTGAQGNTIYF
- | TRBJ2-1 | - | TRBV11-2 | TGTGCCAGCAGCTTAGTCCGGAGGGTCAATGAGCAGTTCTTC | CASSLVRRVNEQFF
- | TRBJ1-2 | - | TRBV6-5 | TGTGCCAGCACCCGAGAGGGGGGGTATGGGGATGGCTACACCTTC | CASTREGGYGDGYTF
- | TRBJ1-4 | - | TRBV11-2 | TGTGCCAGCAGCTTAAACGGGATTTGGGAAAAACTGTTTTTT | CASSLNGIWEKLFF
TRBD1 | TRBJ1-2 | - | TRBV7-9 | TGTGCCAGCAGCCGCGGGACAGACCCCGGCAAATATGGCTACACCTTC | CASSRGTDPGKYGYTF
- | TRBJ2-2 | - | TRBV7-8 | TGTGCCAGCAGCTTTTTTCAGACTAACACCGGGGAGCTGTTTTTT | CASSFFQTNTGELFF
- | TRBJ1-1 | - | TRBV7-2 | TGTGCCAGCAGCTTATTTCCGGGGAGTAACACTGAAGCTTTCTTT | CASSLFPGSNTEAFF
TRBD1 | TRBJ2-7 | - | TRBV7-9 | TGTGCCAGCAGCTTAGGGGACAGGGGACCCTACGAGCAGTACTTC | CASSLGDRGPYEQYF
TRBD1 | TRBJ1-1 | - | TRBV5-1 | TGCGCCAGCAGTTCGAGGGGGCTCCTGAACACTGAAGCTTTCTTT | CASSSRGLLNTEAFF
- | TRBJ2-5 | - | TRBV4-2 | TGTGCCAGCAGCCAAGAGGTGATCAACAGGGGGGGCTTATCCCAGTACTTC | CASSQEVINRGGLSQYF
- | TRBJ2-7 | few | TRBV10-3 | TGTGCCATCAGTGAGACCGGGGGACAGATGGGCGAGCAGTACTTC | CAISETGGQMGEQYF
- | TRBJ1-1 | - | TRBV27 | TGTGCCAGCAATCCCAACACAGGGTATGGGACTGAAGCTTTCTTT | CASNPNTGYGTEAFF